The subject of this entry is one T cell receptor beta chain. Its antigen is as yet unknown. This entry comes from a study of OX40 agonist ivuxolimab in advanced cancers. At the level of the study: One patient with hepatocellular carcinoma and two with cutaneous melanoma, three in all, had partial responses.

Overall study findings and caveats: CD8+ T cells showed, on average, more clonal expansion than CD4+ cells.

The CDR3 loop spans 16 amino acids. The trim removed 4 bases at V and 6 bases at J, leaving 9 bases unmatched. Germline loops: CDR1 SEHNR, CDR2 FQNEAQ (reference sequence). Blood samples were obtained at baseline, cycle 4 day 1, and cycle 7 day 1. The protocol was immunoSEQ multiplex PCR, while the TCRdb copy is restricted to in-frame clones and leaves out a portion. The sample includes tens of thousands of clones, about 79% of them seen just once. The TCR was taken from an adult with an advanced solid tumor such as melanoma, head and neck, liver or kidney cancer. This material consisted of CD4+ or CD8+ T cells sorted from blood, taken in a trial of the OX40 agonist ivuxolimab. The chain links TRBV7-9 to TRBJ2-2, with 9 bases identical to TRBD2. CDR3 loop: CASSSPSGGLAGELFF. The CDR3 DNA sequence: TGTGCCAGCAGCTCTCCCAGCGGGGGGCTGGCCGGGGAGCTGTTTTTT.